This record concerns one TCR beta chain sequence. What it recognizes is unknown. This sample is part of a study of monozygotic twins with inflammatory bowel disease. Study conclusions and caveats: The existence of one strong signal or clonotype linked to IBD lacked support.

Each CDR3 protein gets one entry in TCRdb, which reprocessed the 5' RACE reads and gives no DNA. Listed are about 150,000 distinct CDR3 sequences; around 1.3% falls within the top ten. The V gene's germline CDR1 is LGHDT and CDR2 YNNKEL (reference sequence). The CDR3 has 21 residues. The chain links TRBV3-1 to TRBJ1-5; TCRdb designates TRBD1, a call that cannot be tested without DNA. The source is a human donor with ulcerative colitis or Crohn's disease, or a healthy co-twin of an affected twin (not recorded which). Sequenced sample: blood. This CDR3 is CASSQELIPGTVPSSNQPQHF.